Given below is one T cell receptor (beta chain) in context. Time point given: blood at routine non-recurrence follow-up after resection. Whole RNA, which was extracted from tumor, nontumor lung tissue or frozen PBMC, was sequenced without any cell sorting. Germline-derived CDR1 and CDR2 are SGHKS and YYEKEE (reference sequence). The CDR3 is made up of 16 amino acids. The V end lost 0 bases, the J end lost 4 bases, and 11 bases lay between the germline ends. TCRdb called the 5' RACE reads again in MiXCR, with one record for every CDR3 protein. Of 110,000 or so distinct CDR3 sequences in the sample, approximately 11% were seen once. The record originates from a study of spatial heterogeneity in lung cancer. Turning to the study itself: Sequencing was performed on follow-up PBMC samples when available, collected at a median of approximately two years after resection. Alpha-chain sequences were detected in numbers that were consistently lower than beta-chain sequences.

Source: PBMCs, taken at follow-up. The V call is TRBV5-5, the J call TRBJ2-6; no reliable D call. This TCR was sampled from a female donor with early-stage non-small cell lung cancer. The CDR3 loop reads CASSLVVGSGANVLTF. The CDR3, as DNA: TGTGCCAGCAGCTTGGTCGTGGGCTCCGGGGCCAACGTCCTGACTTTC.